The rows below give T cell receptor beta chains drawn from one sample of a study of control samples from healthy donors and cancer patients. Only in-frame clones appear in the TCRdb table, and some are missing; sequencing was by immunoSEQ multiplex PCR. The sample carries tens of thousands of clones, 95% recorded once. The sample comprised blood. The receptors derive from a man under 40 in good health. Each CDR3 is given with its conserved first and last residue. The order of the fields is V gene, D gene, clone size, J gene, CDR3 length, CDR3 protein, CDR3 DNA. D genes are given only for firm matches. Only some rows state a clone size, as once, few, many or a class for expanded clones.

V gene: TRBV5-1
D gene: TRBD1
clone size: NA
J gene: TRBJ1-5
CDR3 length: 13
CDR3 protein: CASRGGFDQPQHF
CDR3 DNA: TGCGCCAGCAGAGGGGGCTTCGATCAGCCCCAGCATTTT

V gene: TRBV5-6
D gene: NA
clone size: NA
J gene: TRBJ2-5
CDR3 length: 12
CDR3 protein: CASSWGQETQYF
CDR3 DNA: TGTGCCAGCAGCTGGGGCCAAGAGACCCAGTACTTC

V gene: TRBV24-1
D gene: TRBD2
clone size: NA
J gene: TRBJ2-1
CDR3 length: 16
CDR3 protein: CATSDLSGGSYNEQFF
CDR3 DNA: TGTGCCACCAGTGATTTGAGCGGGGGCTCCTACAATGAGCAGTTCTTC

V gene: TRBV7-3
D gene: NA
clone size: NA
J gene: TRBJ2-3
CDR3 length: 13
CDR3 protein: CASSLDSTDTQYF
CDR3 DNA: TGTGCCAGCAGCTTAGACAGCACAGATACGCAGTATTTT

V gene: TRBV6-2/TRBV6-3
D gene: NA
clone size: NA
J gene: TRBJ2-3
CDR3 length: 13
CDR3 protein: CASSYMGTSRPYF
CDR3 DNA: TGTGCCAGCAGTTACATGGGGACTTCGCGGCCGTATTTT

V gene: TRBV15
D gene: NA
clone size: NA
J gene: TRBJ2-7
CDR3 length: 12
CDR3 protein: CATSRDEAGKYF
CDR3 DNA: TGTGCCACCAGCAGAGATGAGGCAGGGAAGTACTTC

V gene: TRBV11-2
D gene: TRBD1
clone size: NA
J gene: TRBJ2-5
CDR3 length: 18
CDR3 protein: CASSPDRGLLSERKTQYF
CDR3 DNA: TGTGCCAGCAGCCCGGACAGGGGGCTACTTTCGGAGAGAAAGACCCAGTACTTC

V gene: TRBV5-6
D gene: NA
clone size: NA
J gene: TRBJ2-7
CDR3 length: 13
CDR3 protein: CASSLARRFEQYF
CDR3 DNA: TGTGCCAGCAGCTTGGCCAGAAGGTTCGAGCAGTACTTC

V gene: TRBV7-3
D gene: NA
clone size: NA
J gene: TRBJ2-5
CDR3 length: 14
CDR3 protein: CASSAQGTQETQYF
CDR3 DNA: TGTGCCAGCAGCGCGCAGGGGACCCAAGAGACCCAGTACTTC

V gene: TRBV27
D gene: NA
clone size: NA
J gene: TRBJ1-6
CDR3 length: 12
CDR3 protein: CASRLYNSPLHF
CDR3 DNA: TGTGCCAGCAGGCTTTATAATTCACCCCTCCACTTT

V gene: TRBV6-2/TRBV6-3
D gene: NA
clone size: NA
J gene: TRBJ2-1
CDR3 length: 14
CDR3 protein: CASSYGTHYNEQFF
CDR3 DNA: TGTGCCAGCAGTTACGGGACCCACTACAATGAGCAGTTCTTC

V gene: TRBV19
D gene: NA
clone size: NA
J gene: TRBJ1-2
CDR3 length: 13
CDR3 protein: CASRSQSSRGYTF
CDR3 DNA: TGTGCCAGTAGATCACAGTCATCTCGTGGCTACACCTTC

V gene: TRBV11-1
D gene: NA
clone size: once
J gene: TRBJ2-2
CDR3 length: 14
CDR3 protein: CASSMRRASGELFF
CDR3 DNA: TGTGCCAGCAGCATGAGGCGCGCTTCCGGGGAGCTGTTTTTT

V gene: TRBV9
D gene: NA
clone size: NA
J gene: TRBJ1-1
CDR3 length: 15
CDR3 protein: CASSDTGTGNTEAFF
CDR3 DNA: TGTGCCAGCAGCGATACCGGGACGGGGAACACTGAAGCTTTCTTT

V gene: TRBV6-5
D gene: NA
clone size: NA
J gene: TRBJ1-1
CDR3 length: 13
CDR3 protein: CASSYRAHTEAFF
CDR3 DNA: TGTGCCAGCAGTTACCGGGCCCACACTGAAGCTTTCTTT

V gene: TRBV28
D gene: NA
clone size: NA
J gene: TRBJ1-5
CDR3 length: 12
CDR3 protein: CASREGKQPQHF
CDR3 DNA: TGTGCCAGCAGGGAGGGGAAGCAGCCCCAGCATTTT

V gene: TRBV7-9
D gene: TRBD1
clone size: NA
J gene: TRBJ2-7
CDR3 length: 15
CDR3 protein: CASSLAGQGIYEQYF
CDR3 DNA: TGTGCCAGCAGCTTAGCGGGACAGGGAATTTACGAGCAGTACTTC

V gene: TRBV25-1
D gene: TRBD2
clone size: NA
J gene: TRBJ2-5
CDR3 length: 14
CDR3 protein: CASARAGGQETQYF
CDR3 DNA: TGTGCCAGCGCGAGGGCGGGGGGACAAGAGACCCAGTACTTC

V gene: TRBV10-3
D gene: NA
clone size: once
J gene: TRBJ2-7
CDR3 length: 16
CDR3 protein: CAISESESGGTYEQYF
CDR3 DNA: TGTGCCATCAGTGAGTCGGAATCAGGGGGGACCTACGAGCAGTACTTC

V gene: TRBV5-6
D gene: NA
clone size: NA
J gene: TRBJ2-1
CDR3 length: 15
CDR3 protein: CASSWRGAFYNEQFF
CDR3 DNA: TGTGCCAGCAGCTGGAGGGGGGCTTTCTACAATGAGCAGTTCTTC

V gene: TRBV19
D gene: NA
clone size: NA
J gene: TRBJ2-1
CDR3 length: 13
CDR3 protein: CARRLSSYNEQFF
CDR3 DNA: TGTGCCAGGAGACTCAGCTCCTACAATGAGCAGTTCTTC

V gene: TRBV3-1/TRBV3-2
D gene: TRBD2
clone size: NA
J gene: TRBJ2-3
CDR3 length: 20
CDR3 protein: CASSQGGLAGLIGSSDTQYF
CDR3 DNA: TGTGCCAGCAGCCAAGGGGGACTAGCGGGACTTATAGGTTCGTCAGATACGCAGTATTTT

V gene: TRBV7-9
D gene: TRBD1
clone size: NA
J gene: TRBJ2-2
CDR3 length: 15
CDR3 protein: CASSLGGRGDRELFF
CDR3 DNA: TGTGCCAGCAGCCTAGGGGGCAGGGGAGACCGGGAGCTGTTTTTT

V gene: TRBV21-1
D gene: NA
clone size: NA
J gene: TRBJ1-1
CDR3 length: 14
CDR3 protein: CASRGSWGNTEAFF
CDR3 DNA: TGTGCCAGCAGGGGCAGCTGGGGCAACACTGAAGCTTTCTTT

V gene: TRBV24-1
D gene: TRBD2
clone size: NA
J gene: TRBJ2-7
CDR3 length: 13
CDR3 protein: CATSDLARGEQYF
CDR3 DNA: TGTGCCACCAGTGATTTGGCGCGGGGGGAGCAGTACTTC

V gene: TRBV29-1
D gene: TRBD2
clone size: NA
J gene: TRBJ2-7
CDR3 length: 16
CDR3 protein: CSVAGTSGREGYEQYF
CDR3 DNA: TGCAGCGTGGCTGGGACTAGCGGGAGGGAAGGTTACGAGCAGTACTTC

V gene: TRBV5-5
D gene: TRBD1
clone size: NA
J gene: TRBJ1-4
CDR3 length: 16
CDR3 protein: CASSSIGQGANEKLFF
CDR3 DNA: TGTGCCAGCAGCAGCATTGGACAGGGCGCTAATGAAAAACTGTTTTTT

V gene: TRBV2
D gene: TRBD1
clone size: NA
J gene: TRBJ2-3
CDR3 length: 12
CDR3 protein: CASGDRTDTQYF
CDR3 DNA: TGTGCCAGTGGGGACAGGACAGATACGCAGTATTTT

V gene: TRBV4-1
D gene: TRBD2
clone size: NA
J gene: TRBJ2-3
CDR3 length: 17
CDR3 protein: CASSTTGTTLSTDTQYF
CDR3 DNA: TGCGCCAGCAGTACAACCGGGACTACCCTAAGCACAGATACGCAGTATTTT

V gene: TRBV9
D gene: NA
clone size: NA
J gene: TRBJ2-3
CDR3 length: 15
CDR3 protein: CASSAARTLQDTQYF
CDR3 DNA: TGTGCCAGCAGCGCTGCACGGACGCTACAGGATACGCAGTATTTT

V gene: TRBV18
D gene: NA
clone size: NA
J gene: TRBJ2-4
CDR3 length: 17
CDR3 protein: CASSFGRQLLAKNIQYF
CDR3 DNA: TGTGCCAGCTCATTTGGACGCCAACTACTAGCCAAAAACATTCAGTACTTC

V gene: TRBV4-1
D gene: NA
clone size: NA
J gene: TRBJ1-4
CDR3 length: 13
CDR3 protein: CASSQIRSEKLFF
CDR3 DNA: TGCGCCAGCAGCCAAATCAGAAGTGAAAAACTGTTTTTT